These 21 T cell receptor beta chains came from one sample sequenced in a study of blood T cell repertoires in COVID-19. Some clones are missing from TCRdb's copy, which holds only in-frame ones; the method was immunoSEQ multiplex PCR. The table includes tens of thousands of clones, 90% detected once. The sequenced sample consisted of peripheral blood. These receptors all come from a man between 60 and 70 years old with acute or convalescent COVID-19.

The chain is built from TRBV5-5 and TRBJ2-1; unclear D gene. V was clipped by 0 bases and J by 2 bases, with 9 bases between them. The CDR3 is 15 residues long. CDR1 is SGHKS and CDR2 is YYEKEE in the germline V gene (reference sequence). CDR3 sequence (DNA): TGTGCCAGCAGCTTGGGAGACACCACCTACAATGAGCAGTTCTTC. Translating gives CASSLGDTTYNEQFF.

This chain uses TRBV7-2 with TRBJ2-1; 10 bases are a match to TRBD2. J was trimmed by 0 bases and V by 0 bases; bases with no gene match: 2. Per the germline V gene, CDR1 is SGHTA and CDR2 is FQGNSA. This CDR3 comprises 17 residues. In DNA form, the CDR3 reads TGTGCCAGCAGCTTAGCACCTAGCGGGAGCTCCTACAATGAGCAGTTCTTC. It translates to CASSLAPSGSSYNEQFF.

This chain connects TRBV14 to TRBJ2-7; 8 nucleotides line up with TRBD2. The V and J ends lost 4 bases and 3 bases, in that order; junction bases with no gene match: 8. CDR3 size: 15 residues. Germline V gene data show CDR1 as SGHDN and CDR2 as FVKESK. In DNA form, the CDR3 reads TGTGCCAGCAGCCCCCTCGGCGGGAGGCACTACGAGCAGTACTTC. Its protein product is CASSPLGGRHYEQYF.

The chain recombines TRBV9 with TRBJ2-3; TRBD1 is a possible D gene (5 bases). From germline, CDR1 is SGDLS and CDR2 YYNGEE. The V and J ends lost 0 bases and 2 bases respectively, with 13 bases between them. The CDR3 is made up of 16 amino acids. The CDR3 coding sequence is TGTGCCAGCAGCGTAGCAAATACAGGAAACACAGATACGCAGTATTTT. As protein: CASSVANTGNTDTQYF.

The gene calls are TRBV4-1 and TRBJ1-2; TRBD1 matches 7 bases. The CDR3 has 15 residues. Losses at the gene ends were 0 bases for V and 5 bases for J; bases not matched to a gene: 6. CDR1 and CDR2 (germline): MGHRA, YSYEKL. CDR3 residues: CASSQDGGGPYGYTF. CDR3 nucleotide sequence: TGCGCCAGCAGCCAAGATGGAGGGGGCCCGTATGGCTACACCTTC.

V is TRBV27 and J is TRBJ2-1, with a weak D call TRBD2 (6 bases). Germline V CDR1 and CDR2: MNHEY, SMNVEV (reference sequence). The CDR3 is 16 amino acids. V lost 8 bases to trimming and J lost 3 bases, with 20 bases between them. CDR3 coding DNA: TGTGCCAGCGCTCTAGAAAGCGGGCTTCTCTACAATGAGCAGTTCTTC. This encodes CASALESGLLYNEQFF.

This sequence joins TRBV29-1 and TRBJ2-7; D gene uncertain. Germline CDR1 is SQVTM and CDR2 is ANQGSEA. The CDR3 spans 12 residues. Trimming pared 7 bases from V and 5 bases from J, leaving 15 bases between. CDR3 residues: CSAAHFQDEQYF. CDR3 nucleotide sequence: TGCAGCGCCGCGCATTTCCAGGACGAGCAGTACTTC.

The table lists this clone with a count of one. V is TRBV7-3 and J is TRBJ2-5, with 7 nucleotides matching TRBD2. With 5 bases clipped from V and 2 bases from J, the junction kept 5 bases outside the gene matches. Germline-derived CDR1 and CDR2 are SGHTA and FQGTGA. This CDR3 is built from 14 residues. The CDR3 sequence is CASSPNGGQETQYF. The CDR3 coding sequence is TGTGCCAGCAGCCCGAACGGGGGGCAAGAGACCCAGTACTTC.

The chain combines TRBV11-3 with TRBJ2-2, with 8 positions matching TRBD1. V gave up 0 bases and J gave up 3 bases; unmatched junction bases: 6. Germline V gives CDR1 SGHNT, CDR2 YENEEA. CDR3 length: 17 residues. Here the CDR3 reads CASSLDLRQGYTGELFF. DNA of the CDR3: TGTGCCAGCAGCTTAGATTTACGACAGGGGTACACCGGGGAGCTGTTTTTT.

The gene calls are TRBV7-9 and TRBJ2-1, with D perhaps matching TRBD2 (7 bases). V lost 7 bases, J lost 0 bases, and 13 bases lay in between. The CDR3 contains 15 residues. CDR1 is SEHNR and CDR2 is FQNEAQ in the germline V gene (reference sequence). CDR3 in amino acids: CASTKGGSSYNEQFF. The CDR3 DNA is TGTGCCAGCACCAAGGGGGGGAGCTCCTACAATGAGCAGTTCTTC.

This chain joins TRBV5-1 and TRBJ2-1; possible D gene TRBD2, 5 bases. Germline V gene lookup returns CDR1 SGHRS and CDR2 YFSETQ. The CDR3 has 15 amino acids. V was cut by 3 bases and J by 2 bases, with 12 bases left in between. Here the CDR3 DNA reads TGCGCCAGCAGCTCTCGGACTGAAACCTACAATGAGCAGTTCTTC. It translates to CASSSRTETYNEQFF.

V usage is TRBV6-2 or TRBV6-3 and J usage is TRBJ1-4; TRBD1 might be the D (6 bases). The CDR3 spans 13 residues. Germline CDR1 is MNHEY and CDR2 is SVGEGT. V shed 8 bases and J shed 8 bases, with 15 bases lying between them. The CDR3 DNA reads TGTGCCAGCCGCCGGGACACTACAGAAAAACTGTTTTTT. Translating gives CASRRDTTEKLFF.

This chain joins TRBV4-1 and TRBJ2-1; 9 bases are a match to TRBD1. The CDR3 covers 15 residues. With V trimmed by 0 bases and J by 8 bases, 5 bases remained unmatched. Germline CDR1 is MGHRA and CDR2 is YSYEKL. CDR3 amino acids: CASSQEADRGDEQFF. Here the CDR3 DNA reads TGCGCCAGCAGCCAAGAGGCGGACAGGGGAGATGAGCAGTTCTTC.

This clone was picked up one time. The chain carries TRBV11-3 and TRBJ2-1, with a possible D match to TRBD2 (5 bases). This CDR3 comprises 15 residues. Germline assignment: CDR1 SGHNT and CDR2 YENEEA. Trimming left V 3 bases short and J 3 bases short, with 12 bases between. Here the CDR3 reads CASSLGGSFYNEQFF. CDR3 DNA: TGTGCCAGCAGCTTGGGCGGGTCTTTCTACAATGAGCAGTTCTTC.

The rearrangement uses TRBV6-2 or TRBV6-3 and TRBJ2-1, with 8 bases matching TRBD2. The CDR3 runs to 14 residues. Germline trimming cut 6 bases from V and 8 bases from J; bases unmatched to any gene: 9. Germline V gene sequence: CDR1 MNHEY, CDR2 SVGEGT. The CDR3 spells CASSSRGGRYEQFF. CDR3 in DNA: TGTGCCAGCAGCTCCCGCGGCGGGAGGTATGAGCAGTTCTTC.

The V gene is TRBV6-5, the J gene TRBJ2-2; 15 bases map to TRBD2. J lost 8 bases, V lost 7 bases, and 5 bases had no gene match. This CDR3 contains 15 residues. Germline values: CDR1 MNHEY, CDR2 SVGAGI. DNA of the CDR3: TGTGCCAGCACCACGGGACTAGCGGGAGGTGGGGAGCTGTTTTTT. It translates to CASTTGLAGGGELFF.

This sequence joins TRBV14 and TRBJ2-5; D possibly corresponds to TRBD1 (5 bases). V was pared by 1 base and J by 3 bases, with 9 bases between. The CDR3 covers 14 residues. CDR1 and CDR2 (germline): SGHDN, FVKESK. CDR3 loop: CASSQVGREETQYF. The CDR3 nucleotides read TGTGCCAGCAGCCAAGTGGGCAGGGAAGAGACCCAGTACTTC. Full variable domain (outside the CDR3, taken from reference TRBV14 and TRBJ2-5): EAGVTQFPSHSVIEKGQTVTLRCDPISGHDNLYWYRRVMGKEIKFLLHFVKESKQDESGMPNNRFLAERTGGTYSTLKVQPAELEDSGVYFCASSQVGREETQYFGPGTRLLVL.

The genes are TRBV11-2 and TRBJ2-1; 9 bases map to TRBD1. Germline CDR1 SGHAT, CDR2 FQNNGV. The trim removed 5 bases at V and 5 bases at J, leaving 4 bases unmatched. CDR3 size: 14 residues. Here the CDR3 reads CASSRDRADNEQFF. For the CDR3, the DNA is TGTGCCAGCAGCCGGGACAGGGCCGACAATGAGCAGTTCTTC.

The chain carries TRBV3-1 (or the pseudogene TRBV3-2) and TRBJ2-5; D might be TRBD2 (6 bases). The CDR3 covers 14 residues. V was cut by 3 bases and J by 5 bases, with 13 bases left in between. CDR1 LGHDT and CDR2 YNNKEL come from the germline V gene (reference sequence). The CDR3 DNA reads TGTGCCAGCAGCCATTTAGGCGGGACGGAGACCCAGTACTTC. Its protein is CASSHLGGTETQYF.

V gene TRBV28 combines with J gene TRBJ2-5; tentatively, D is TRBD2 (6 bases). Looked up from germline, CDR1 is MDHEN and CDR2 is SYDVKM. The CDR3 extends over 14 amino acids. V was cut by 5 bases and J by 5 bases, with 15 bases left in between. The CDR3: CASSESGVEETQYF. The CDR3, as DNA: TGTGCCAGCAGTGAGTCGGGGGTCGAGGAGACCCAGTACTTC.

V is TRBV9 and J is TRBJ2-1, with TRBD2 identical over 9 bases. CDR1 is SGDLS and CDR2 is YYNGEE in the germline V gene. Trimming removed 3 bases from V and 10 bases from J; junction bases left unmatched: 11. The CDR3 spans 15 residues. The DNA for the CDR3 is TGTGCCAGCAGCGCGGGGCTAGCGGGACTACAAGAGCAGTTCTTC. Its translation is CASSAGLAGLQEQFF.